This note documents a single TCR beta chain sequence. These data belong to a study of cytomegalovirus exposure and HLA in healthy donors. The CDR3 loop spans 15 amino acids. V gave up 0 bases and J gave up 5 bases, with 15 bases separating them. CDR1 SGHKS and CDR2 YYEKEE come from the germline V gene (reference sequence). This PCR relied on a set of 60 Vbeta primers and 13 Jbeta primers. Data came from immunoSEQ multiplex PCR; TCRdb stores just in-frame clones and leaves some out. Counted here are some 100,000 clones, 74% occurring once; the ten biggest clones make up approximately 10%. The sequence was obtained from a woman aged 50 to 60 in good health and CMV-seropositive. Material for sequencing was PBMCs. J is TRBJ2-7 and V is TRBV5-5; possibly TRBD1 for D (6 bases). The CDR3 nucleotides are TGTGCCAGCAGCTTGGAGCAGGGGTTTTTGAACGAGCAGTACTTC. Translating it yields CASSLEQGFLNEQYF.